This is a list of T cell receptor beta chains from one sample in a study of OX40 agonist ivuxolimab in advanced cancers. TCRdb keeps only in-frame clones here, not all; method: immunoSEQ multiplex PCR. The sample includes under 80,000 clones, approximately 90% seen only once; the top ten take 2% to 2.5%. This sample comprised CD4+ or CD8+ T cells sorted from blood, obtained in a trial of the OX40 agonist ivuxolimab. Receptors originate from an adult with an advanced solid tumor such as melanoma, head and neck, liver or kidney cancer. Both conserved end residues are part of each CDR3.

J,V,CDR3
TRBJ1-3,TRBV11-2,CASSPGTERNTIYF
TRBJ2-1,TRBV6-1,CASRPGQGAPNEQFF
TRBJ2-5,TRBV18,CASSPPNQETQYF
TRBJ1-4,TRBV7-9,CASSGTPTNEKLFF
TRBJ2-3,TRBV6-1,CASSEVRTLTSGDTQYF
TRBJ1-3,TRBV7-8,CASSLDGGIPGNTIYF
TRBJ1-3,TRBV10-3,CAISESEGTHIYF
TRBJ1-6,TRBV10-3,CAISDRILSPLHF
TRBJ1-1,TRBV28,CASTPYMVRGGGNTEAFF
TRBJ2-7,TRBV6-1,CASSVRLGQGGYEQYF
TRBJ1-1,TRBV6-6,CASSYSTVSRASEAFF
TRBJ1-1,TRBV4-2,CASSQDGGRNTEAFF
TRBJ2-2,TRBV11-3,CASSSTGELFF
TRBJ1-2,TRBV7-2,CASSPDRLYGYTF
TRBJ2-3,TRBV11-2,CASSLDQGLTDTQYF
TRBJ2-4,TRBV13,CASSLGLGVAKNIQYF
TRBJ1-2,TRBV19,CASSIGGNGYTF
TRBJ1-1,TRBV7-8,CASSKSTENTEAFF
TRBJ1-1,TRBV19,CASSIGQDTEAFF
TRBJ1-1,TRBV5-4,CASSGLQGQAFF
TRBJ1-2,TRBV28,CASSARDRGPYGYTF
TRBJ2-3,TRBV7-8,CASRISSGGAYTQYF
TRBJ2-7,TRBV7-7,CASSDPGRGAEQYF
TRBJ2-7,TRBV2,CASLEREWDEQYF
TRBJ2-7,TRBV28,CASGSYSYEQYF
TRBJ2-7,TRBV10-1,CASAAGVITYEQYF
TRBJ2-1,TRBV6-1,CASSTLTADEQFF
TRBJ2-7,TRBV28,CASSRTSLREQYF
TRBJ1-3,TRBV6-1,CASPDPGNTIYF
TRBJ2-3,TRBV6-1,CASSGPQGDTQYF
TRBJ1-2,TRBV6-6,CASRGGTANYGYTF
TRBJ1-1,TRBV7-3,CASSLAGGGDTEAFF
TRBJ2-7,TRBV6-5,CASSPSGRQGEQYF
TRBJ2-7,TRBV5-4,CASSFSWDRAPYEQYF
TRBJ2-1,TRBV2,CASSPQWGLNEQFF
TRBJ2-1,TRBV30,CAWSVQVNNEQFF
TRBJ2-6,TRBV28,CASSFSKGANVLTF
TRBJ2-1,TRBV5-1,CASSRVAGGPYNEQFF
TRBJ1-5,TRBV19,CASSRQGKPQHF
TRBJ1-1,TRBV28,CASSTSGRLEAFF
TRBJ2-1,TRBV11-3,CASSLGPGQGVNEQFF
TRBJ2-7,TRBV28,CASSPQGLGAYEQYF
TRBJ1-5,TRBV6-5,CASSYRSGVSGQPQHF
TRBJ2-2,TRBV4-1,CASSQGYSAANTGELFF
TRBJ1-1,TRBV18,CASSPSGRKGTEAFF
TRBJ2-7,TRBV2,CASSVYVNEQYF
TRBJ1-5,TRBV19,CASSSGTGGQPQHF
TRBJ2-1,TRBV6-1,CATGDIWEQFF
TRBJ1-3,TRBV19,CASVGVSGNTIYF
TRBJ1-1,TRBV28,CASSEETGGRKAFF
TRBJ2-7,TRBV10-3,CAISESAGGSYEQYF
TRBJ2-2,TRBV2,CASPPRGVGFVGELFF
TRBJ2-7,TRBV10-1,CASRAGGKSSYEQYF
TRBJ2-5,TRBV30,CAWSTSYNTRRYF
TRBJ1-2,TRBV5-1,CASTPSGAGPYGYTF
TRBJ1-1,TRBV10-1,CAGPRDTEAFF
TRBJ1-5,TRBV27,CASSLSARGSNQPQHF